This is a list of T cell receptor beta chains from one sample in a study of T cells in Graves' hyperthyroidism and ophthalmopathy. MiXCR, applied by TCRdb to the multiplex PCR reads, yields one record per CDR3 protein. The profile shows about 99,000 distinct CDR3 sequences, 45% to 50% of them singletons. The sample was blood. These receptors were obtained from a middle-aged man with Graves' hyperthyroidism. Both conserved end residues are part of each CDR3. A D gene is named only where the DNA matches it firmly. Size is stated for part of the rows, as once, few or many counts, or as a class when the clone is expanded.

d_gene: TRBD2
v_gene: TRBV25-1
j_gene: TRBJ2-1
abundance: -
CDR3aa: CASTGTSGYNEQFF
CDR3nt: TGTGCCAGCACTGGGACTAGCGGCTACAATGAGCAGTTCTTC

d_gene: TRBD1
v_gene: TRBV10-3
j_gene: TRBJ1-1
abundance: many
CDR3aa: CAISEQGQGARTEAFF
CDR3nt: TGTGCCATCAGTGAGCAAGGGCAGGGGGCGCGAACTGAAGCTTTCTTT

d_gene: -
v_gene: TRBV20-1
j_gene: TRBJ1-5
abundance: -
CDR3aa: CSARPQHF
CDR3nt: TGCAGTGCTAGGCCCCAGCATTTT

d_gene: -
v_gene: TRBV19
j_gene: TRBJ1-4
abundance: few
CDR3aa: CAWRRGQGLNEKLFF
CDR3nt: TGTGCCTGGAGGCGGGGGCAGGGACTTAATGAAAAACTGTTTTTT

d_gene: TRBD2
v_gene: TRBV7-7
j_gene: TRBJ2-1
abundance: many
CDR3aa: CASSLNPPTSGSSYNEQFF
CDR3nt: TGTGCTAGCAGCTTAAACCCCCCGACTAGCGGGAGCTCCTACAATGAGCAGTTCTTC

d_gene: -
v_gene: TRBV7-3
j_gene: TRBJ2-3
abundance: many
CDR3aa: CASSLTLDGADTQYF
CDR3nt: TGTGCCAGCAGCTTAACGCTAGATGGGGCGGATACGCAGTATTTT

d_gene: TRBD1
v_gene: TRBV19
j_gene: TRBJ1-1
abundance: -
CDR3aa: CAWKAGGGIEAFF
CDR3nt: TGTGCCTGGAAGGCAGGGGGCGGAATCGAAGCTTTCTTT

d_gene: -
v_gene: TRBV10-1
j_gene: TRBJ2-3
abundance: -
CDR3aa: CASSKDPTDTQYF
CDR3nt: TGCGCCAGCAGTAAGGACCCCACAGATACGCAGTATTTT

d_gene: -
v_gene: TRBV6-5
j_gene: TRBJ2-1
abundance: many
CDR3aa: CASSYGQIPYNEQFF
CDR3nt: TGTGCCAGCAGTTACGGGCAGATTCCCTACAATGAGCAGTTCTTC

d_gene: TRBD2
v_gene: TRBV7-6
j_gene: TRBJ2-1
abundance: -
CDR3aa: CASSRLAGATYNEQFF
CDR3nt: TGTGCCAGCAGCCGACTAGCGGGAGCCACCTACAATGAGCAGTTCTTC

d_gene: TRBD1
v_gene: TRBV19
j_gene: TRBJ1-5
abundance: -
CDR3aa: CAREVHRGQPQHF
CDR3nt: TGTGCCAGGGAGGTGCACAGGGGCCAGCCCCAGCATTTT

d_gene: -
v_gene: TRBV12-3/TRBV12-4
j_gene: TRBJ2-7
abundance: many
CDR3aa: CASRRDGEEGQYF
CDR3nt: TGTGCCAGCAGACGGGACGGAGAGGAAGGGCAGTACTTC

d_gene: TRBD1
v_gene: TRBV15
j_gene: TRBJ2-7
abundance: -
CDR3aa: CATSMQDRDPYEQYF
CDR3nt: TGTGCCACCAGCATGCAGGACAGGGACCCCTACGAGCAGTACTTC

d_gene: -
v_gene: TRBV5-8
j_gene: TRBJ2-5
abundance: many
CDR3aa: CASSSKLGQETQYF
CDR3nt: TGTGCCAGCAGCTCCAAACTAGGGCAAGAGACCCAGTACTTC

d_gene: -
v_gene: TRBV2
j_gene: TRBJ1-1
abundance: -
CDR3aa: CASSFQGNGEAFF
CDR3nt: TGTGCCAGCAGTTTCCAAGGGAACGGTGAAGCTTTCTTT

d_gene: -
v_gene: TRBV6-4
j_gene: TRBJ1-1
abundance: many
CDR3aa: CASRPLGVIF
CDR3nt: TGTGCCAGCAGACCCCTAGGCGTAATCTTT